These 26 T cell receptor beta chains originate from one sample sequenced in a study of T cell repertoires in ileal Crohn's disease. Time point given: inflamed ileum from the surgical specimen. Only in-frame clones appear in the TCRdb table, and some are missing; sequencing was by immunoSEQ multiplex PCR. The data show about 4,000 clones, 76% seen once. The specimen was ileal tissue. The receptors shown here come from an adult with Crohn's disease.

The V call is TRBV6-5, the J call TRBJ2-1; D is possibly TRBD2 (6 bases). V was pared by 10 bases and J by 0 bases, with 16 bases between. The germline gives CDR1 MNHEY, CDR2 SVGAGI. This CDR3 comprises 15 residues. CDR3 bases: TGTGCCACTTTACGAAGACTAGACTCCTACAATGAGCAGTTCTTC. Amino acid sequence: CATLRRLDSYNEQFF.

In this sample, this clone turned up a few times. The chain carries TRBV7-8 and TRBJ2-7; 7 bases are shared with TRBD1. The CDR3 extends over 17 amino acids. Per germline, CDR1 SGHVS and CDR2 FQNEAQ. Trimming cost V 5 bases and J 0 bases; bases outside gene matches: 13. CDR3 region: CASSDDRRQGRSYEQYF. Here the CDR3 DNA reads TGTGCCAGCAGCGATGATAGGAGACAGGGTCGCTCCTACGAGCAGTACTTC.

The table lists this clone with a few counts. The rearrangement links TRBV21-1 to TRBJ2-5. TRBV21-1 constitutes a pseudogene. The CDR3 spans 12 residues. This CDR3 reads CASSKAPETQYF. CDR3 in DNA: TGTGCCAGCAGCAAAGCCCCAGAGACCCAGTACTTC.

The chain couples TRBV5-6 to TRBJ2-5; TRBD1 aligns across 10 bases. The CDR3 spans 15 residues. CDR1 is SGHDT, CDR2 YYEEEE, per germline. The ends lost 2 bases at V and 6 bases at J; junction bases unmatched: 7. DNA of the CDR3: TGTGCCAGCAGCTTAATGACAGGGGGCGAGAAGACCCAGTACTTC. Its translation is CASSLMTGGEKTQYF.

The chain recombines TRBV6-5 with TRBJ2-7; TRBD1 or TRBD2 may be the D gene (7 bases each). Germline lookup yields CDR1 MNHEY and CDR2 SVGAGI. V gave up 6 bases and J gave up 0 bases, with 12 bases separating them. The CDR3 has 14 residues. CDR3 sequence: CASRPGGGSYEQYF. CDR3 nucleotides: TGTGCCAGCAGACCAGGGGGGGGCTCCTACGAGCAGTACTTC.

The V gene is TRBV6-1, the J gene TRBJ1-5; 9 nucleotides match TRBD1. This CDR3 spans 15 amino acids. CDR1 and CDR2 from the germline V gene are MNHNS and SASEGT. After removal of 5 bases from V and 3 bases from J, the junction contained 5 bases not matched to a gene. The CDR3 bases are TGTGCCAGCAGTCCGGGACAGGGCCTCAATCAGCCCCAGCATTTT. It specifies CASSPGQGLNQPQHF.

The chain carries TRBV7-2 and TRBJ2-5; 12 bases line up with TRBD2. The ends lost 1 base at V and 5 bases at J; junction bases unmatched: 5. CDR1 and CDR2 from the germline V gene are SGHTA and FQGNSA. CDR3 length equals 16 residues. The CDR3 bases are TGTGCCAGCAGCTTAGGACTAGCGGGGGCCGGGGAGACCCAGTACTTC. This translates into CASSLGLAGAGETQYF.

The genes are TRBV28 and TRBJ1-1; the match to TRBD1 covers 9 bases. J lost 9 bases, V lost 7 bases, and 15 bases had no gene match. CDR1 is MDHEN and CDR2 is SYDVKM in the germline V gene. The CDR3 has 15 residues. Here the CDR3 DNA reads TGTGCCAGCACATTTCGCGGACAGGGGTTAAAGAAAGCTTTCTTT. Amino acid sequence: CASTFRGQGLKKAFF.

V gene TRBV7-8 combines with J gene TRBJ2-7, with D uncertain. V was cut by 1 base and J by 2 bases, with 18 bases left in between. Germline V gene sequence: CDR1 SGHVS, CDR2 FQNEAQ. The CDR3 length is 17 residues. CDR3 in DNA: TGTGCCAGCAGCTTAGTAACAGATCGATTTCTCACCTACGAGCAGTACTTC. Amino acids: CASSLVTDRFLTYEQYF.

The chain recombines TRBV7-2 with TRBJ2-2, with 10 bases fitting TRBD2. V lost 6 bases, J lost 0 bases, and 4 bases stayed unmatched. The CDR3 extends over 16 amino acids. Germline V lookup: CDR1 SGHTA, CDR2 FQGNSA. DNA of the CDR3: TGTGCCAGCAGGGTGGGACTAGCGTCGAACACCGGGGAGCTGTTTTTT. Its translation: CASRVGLASNTGELFF.

The chain recombines TRBV6-1 with TRBJ1-2; D call uncertain. This CDR3 has 13 amino acids. The germline gives CDR1 MNHNS, CDR2 SASEGT. V was trimmed by 2 bases and J by 0 bases, leaving 4 bases between them. CDR3 DNA: TGTGCCAGCAGTGAATCGCCTAACTATGGCTACACCTTC. This gives the protein CASSESPNYGYTF.

V and J are TRBV10-3 and TRBJ1-1, with D unresolved. V dropped 3 bases and J dropped 1 base, with 6 bases sitting between them. The CDR3 is 13 amino acids. Germline-derived CDR1 and CDR2 are ENHRY and SYGVKD. The DNA for the CDR3 is TGTGCCATCAGTGACATGGGGAACACTGAAGCTTTCTTT. It specifies CAISDMGNTEAFF.

Remarks on this clone: The same CDR3 also results from other DNA sequences found in this sample. This rearrangement joins TRBV18 to TRBJ1-1, with a weak D call TRBD1 (6 bases). The CDR3 runs to 14 residues. The germline V gene encodes CDR1 KGHSH and CDR2 LQKENI. V was clipped by 3 bases and J by 2 bases, with 10 bases between them. This CDR3 is CASSPGAGNTEAFF. The CDR3 bases are TGTGCCAGCTCACCGGGGGCGGGTAACACTGAAGCTTTCTTT.

The chain links TRBV20-1 to TRBJ1-2, with D unresolved. V lost 2 bases and J 3 bases, leaving 4 bases between the germline ends. Germline CDR1 is DFQATT and CDR2 is SNEGSKA (reference sequence). The CDR3 loop spans 11 amino acids. DNA of the CDR3: TGCAGTGCTAGAAGGGACTATGGCTACACCTTC. Encoded protein: CSARRDYGYTF.

The rearrangement uses TRBV7-9 and TRBJ2-1; perhaps TRBD2 as D (5 bases). CDR1 is SEHNR and CDR2 is FQNEAQ in the germline V gene (reference sequence). Trimming took 4 bases from V and 9 from J, leaving 10 bases between them. The CDR3 has 12 amino acids. This chain's CDR3 is CASSYRGSEQFF. The DNA for the CDR3 is TGTGCCAGCAGCTATAGAGGGAGTGAGCAGTTCTTC.

The chain recombines TRBV5-1 with TRBJ1-1; D gene unclear. Deletions cut 0 bases from V and 1 base from J, with 7 bases between. Germline-derived CDR1 and CDR2 are SGHRS and YFSETQ. This CDR3 is built from 14 residues. This CDR3 is CASSLAGPNTEAFF. CDR3 bases: TGCGCCAGCAGCTTGGCTGGCCCGAACACTGAAGCTTTCTTT.

The chain carries TRBV7-9 and TRBJ1-1, with 8 bases identical to TRBD1. The germline gives CDR1 SEHNR, CDR2 FQNEAQ (reference sequence). With 1 base clipped from V and 8 bases from J, the junction kept 9 bases outside the gene matches. CDR3 length: 15 residues. CDR3 region: CASSLVPSRGREAFF. CDR3 nucleotide sequence: TGTGCCAGCAGCTTAGTCCCCAGCAGGGGGCGCGAAGCTTTCTTT.

This clone has a handful of counts. The V call is TRBV2, the J call TRBJ2-7; perhaps TRBD1 as D (7 bases). CDR1 and CDR2 from the germline V gene are SNHLY and FYNNEI. This CDR3 has 13 residues. V was cut by 6 bases and J by 5 bases, with 14 bases left in between. CDR3 in DNA: TGTGCCAGCAGCGGGGGACAGATCGACGAGCAGTACTTC. Translated, it gives CASSGGQIDEQYF.

The rearrangement uses TRBV7-3 and TRBJ2-1, with a weak D call TRBD1 (5 bases). Germline values: CDR1 SGHTA, CDR2 FQGTGA. The ends were cut back, 5 bases at V and 9 bases at J, with 14 bases in the middle. The CDR3 spans 13 residues. Here the CDR3 DNA reads TGTGCCAGCAGCAGCAGGGTAACGGCTGAGCAGTTCTTC. Protein sequence: CASSSRVTAEQFF.

The chain joins TRBV7-8 to TRBJ2-1; 9 bases fit TRBD2. V gave up 6 bases and J gave up 4 bases; unmatched junction bases: 4. The germline V gene encodes CDR1 SGHVS and CDR2 FQNEAQ. The CDR3 runs to 14 residues. The CDR3 sequence: CASSRSGGYNEQFF. CDR3 bases: TGTGCCAGCAGTCGTAGCGGGGGTTACAATGAGCAGTTCTTC.

This clone was counted a single time. The V and J genes are TRBV6-5 and TRBJ1-2, with 9 bases fitting TRBD1. The CDR3 totals 15 residues. V was pared by 5 bases and J by 4 bases, with 8 bases of the junction left unmatched. Germline loops: CDR1 MNHEY, CDR2 SVGAGI. CDR3 region: CASSPLLTGGYGYTF. The CDR3 coding sequence is TGTGCCAGCAGTCCCCTCTTGACAGGGGGCTATGGCTACACCTTC.

The rearrangement uses TRBV29-1 and TRBJ1-3; the D gene is possibly TRBD1 (5 bases). The CDR3 spans 16 residues. CDR1 SQVTM and CDR2 ANQGSEA come from the germline V gene. Deletions cut 2 bases from V and 4 bases from J, with 18 bases between. The CDR3 DNA is TGCAGCGTTGAATTGGGGGACGCGGCGCGAGGAAACACCATATATTTT. It encodes CSVELGDAARGNTIYF.

This clone was recorded once. The chain is built from TRBV9 and TRBJ1-1, with TRBD1 identical over 7 bases. Trimming took 3 bases from V and 4 from J; bases not matched to a gene: 9. CDR1 is SGDLS, CDR2 YYNGEE, per germline. The CDR3 length is 15 residues. The CDR3 protein is CASSALGGGVTEAFF. The CDR3 nucleotides read TGTGCCAGCAGCGCATTGGGAGGGGGCGTCACTGAAGCTTTCTTT.

This clone was seen once. The chain is built from TRBV5-1 and TRBJ2-3; 8 bases fit TRBD1. J lost 3 bases, V lost 2 bases, and 5 bases had no gene match. The germline V gene encodes CDR1 SGHRS and CDR2 YFSETQ. The CDR3 sequence is 15 residues long. CDR3 amino acids: CASSLRTGKTDTQYF. CDR3 nucleotides: TGCGCCAGCAGCTTAAGGACAGGGAAGACAGATACGCAGTATTTT.

The chain has TRBV5-4 and TRBJ2-7; 8 bases are a match to TRBD2. The length of the CDR3 is 16 residues. Germline assignment: CDR1 SGHNT and CDR2 YYREEE (reference sequence). J gave up 7 bases and V 4 bases, and 16 bases lay outside the gene matches. The CDR3 region has the DNA TGTGCCAGCAGCCCGCCCCCCGGACTAGCCCCGTGGGAGCAGTACTTC. Amino acids: CASSPPPGLAPWEQYF.

This chain joins TRBV7-9 and TRBJ2-5, with D possibly being TRBD1 (6 bases). Germline V gene lookup returns CDR1 SEHNR and CDR2 FQNEAQ (reference sequence). V lost 5 bases and J lost 3, with 16 bases in between. This CDR3 contains 15 residues. CDR3 in amino acids: CASSRTGLREETQYF. The CDR3 nucleotides are TGTGCCAGCAGCAGAACAGGGTTGAGAGAAGAGACCCAGTACTTC.